Listed here are 31 T cell receptor beta chains from one sample, sequenced in a study of neurological immune-mediated disorders. In TCRdb, the 5' RACE reads were re-called with MiXCR into one record per CDR3 protein. The profile covers 55,000 to 85,000 distinct CDR3 sequences, with 2.5% to 4% appearing a single time and more than 4.5% taken by the ten largest. The specimen sequenced was PBMCs. These receptors all come from a woman aged 45 to 65 with multiple sclerosis.

This clonotype was recorded at least ten times. The chain combines TRBV7-9 with TRBJ2-5, with a tentative D call TRBD2 (6 bases). Germline assignment: CDR1 SEHNR and CDR2 FQNEAQ (reference sequence). This CDR3 is built from 14 residues. With 5 bases removed from V and 4 bases from J, the gap between germline ends came to 14 bases. CDR3 bases: TGTGCCAGCAGCGTCGGGAGTGCCATAGAGACCCAGTACTTC. It codes for CASSVGSAIETQYF.

This clonotype has a count of ten or more. The chain carries TRBV12-3 or TRBV12-4 and TRBJ1-1, with D possibly being TRBD1 (6 bases). This CDR3 region has 17 residues. Trimming took 4 bases from V and 2 from J, leaving 20 bases between them. CDR3 sequence (DNA): TGTGCCAGCAGTTACCACCCCACGGACAGCCGAAACACTGAAGCTTTCTTT. Protein product: CASSYHPTDSRNTEAFF.

This clonotype was seen many times. The chain links TRBV3-1 to TRBJ2-3, with 8 bases fitting TRBD1. The CDR3 totals 15 residues. Germline CDR1 and CDR2: LGHDT and YNNKEL (reference sequence). The J segment lost 4 bases and the V segment lost 4 bases, leaving 7 bases of the junction unmatched. The CDR3 DNA reads as TGTGCCAGCAGCCCTCGGACAGGGAAGTCAGATACGCAGTATTTT. Translation: CASSPRTGKSDTQYF.

This clonotype came up many times. The chain recombines TRBV7-2 with TRBJ1-6, with D perhaps matching TRBD1 (6 bases). The germline V gene has CDR1 SGHTA and CDR2 FQGNSA. The CDR3 is 16 residues long. Trimming cost V 1 base and J 6 bases, with 13 bases left between them. Here the CDR3 DNA reads TGTGCCAGCAGCTTAGTAGGAGGGGGAATTAATTCACCCCTCCACTTT. Protein product: CASSLVGGGINSPLHF.

At least ten counts were recorded for this clonotype. The genes are TRBV7-2 and TRBJ2-3; 9 bases are a match to TRBD2. Trimming removed 0 bases from V and 2 bases from J; junction bases left unmatched: 3. Germline V lookup: CDR1 SGHTA, CDR2 FQGNSA. The CDR3 has 16 residues. The CDR3 nucleotides are TGTGCCAGCAGCTTAGCAGCTAGCGGGGCCACAGATACGCAGTATTTT. It translates to CASSLAASGATDTQYF.

This clonotype has ten or more counts. This chain connects TRBV24-1 to TRBJ2-1; unclear D gene. The CDR3 totals 12 residues. Trimming stripped 3 bases from V and 2 bases from J, with 1 base between. The germline gives CDR1 KGHDR, CDR2 SFDVKD. The CDR3, as DNA: TGTGCCACCAGTGATCCCTACAATGAGCAGTTCTTC. Its translation is CATSDPYNEQFF.

A remark on this clonotype: A read error may be the cause here, since a much bigger clone is one base away. The CDR3 spells CSARDSHRDYYTDTQYF. DNA for the CDR3: TGCAGTGCTAGAGACTCCCACCGGGACTACTACACAGATACGCAGTATTTT. The chain is built from TRBV20-1 and TRBJ2-3; the match to TRBD2 covers 7 bases. The CDR3 consists of 17 residues. Germline CDR1 and CDR2: DFQATT and SNEGSKA (reference sequence). With 0 bases clipped from V and 2 bases from J, the junction kept 11 bases outside the gene matches.

Of note for this clonotype: This may stem from a read error, because a much larger clone lies one nucleotide away. The V and J genes are TRBV20-1 and TRBJ2-5; D is undetermined. The CDR3 contains 12 residues. Germline CDR1 reads DFQATT; CDR2 reads SNEGSKA (reference sequence). With 6 bases removed from V and 4 bases from J, the gap between germline ends came to 12 bases. CDR3: CSALKGSETQYF. The DNA of the CDR3 is TGCAGTGCCCTCAAGGGTTCAGAGACCCAGTACTTC.

The table lists this clonotype with many counts. The rearrangement joins TRBV12-3 or TRBV12-4 to TRBJ2-2; D call uncertain. The V gene lost 8 bases and the J gene lost 0 bases, with 13 bases spanning the gap. The CDR3 totals 15 residues. The CDR3: CASSPRTANTGELFF. In nucleotides, the CDR3 is TGTGCCAGCTCCCCTCGGACCGCGAACACCGGGGAGCTGTTTTTT.

Many counts were recorded for this clonotype. V and J are TRBV27 and TRBJ1-1; maybe TRBD1 (6 bases). V lost 2 bases and J lost 0, with 10 bases in between. CDR3 length: 15 amino acids. The germline gives CDR1 MNHEY, CDR2 SMNVEV (reference sequence). The CDR3 protein is CASSLLQGMNTEAFF. DNA of the CDR3: TGTGCCAGCAGTTTACTTCAGGGGATGAACACTGAAGCTTTCTTT.

In this sample, this clonotype turned up many times. The chain links TRBV29-1 to TRBJ2-3; a weak D match, TRBD2 (7 bases). The V end was cut by 6 bases, the J end by 0 bases, with 19 bases between. Germline CDR1 reads SQVTM; CDR2 reads ANQGSEA. This CDR3 contains 16 residues. The CDR3 reads CSVQGGAATSTDTQYF. In DNA, the CDR3 is TGCAGCGTCCAAGGGGGGGCGGCGACTAGCACAGATACGCAGTATTTT.

This clonotype has a handful of counts. It may be a read error: a sequence one base away is much more abundant. V and J are TRBV2 and TRBJ2-5, with 8 bases identical to TRBD1. Germline V lookup: CDR1 SNHLY, CDR2 FYNNEI. The CDR3 is 13 amino acids. In DNA form, the CDR3 reads TGTGCCAGCAGTGGGACAGGGCAAGAGAACCAGTACTTC. Protein sequence: CASSGTGQENQYF.

This clonotype was found many times. The chain is built from TRBV18 and TRBJ2-6; TRBD1 matches at 9 bases. V dropped 4 bases and J dropped 0; count of bases not matched to a gene: 7. Germline V lookup: CDR1 KGHSH, CDR2 LQKENI. This CDR3 comprises 18 residues. CDR3 protein: CASSRFRDRDSGANVLTF. CDR3 DNA sequence: TGTGCCAGCTCACGGTTCCGGGACAGGGACTCTGGGGCCAACGTCCTGACTTTC.

The sample holds many counts of this clonotype. This chain joins TRBV20-1 and TRBJ2-1; a possible D gene is TRBD2 (5 bases). Germline-derived CDR1 and CDR2 are DFQATT and SNEGSKA (reference sequence). CDR3 size: 10 residues. The CDR3 here is CSGIDNEQFF. CDR3 bases: TGCAGCGGGATCGACAATGAGCAGTTCTTC.

This clonotype was seen at least ten times. The rearrangement uses TRBV12-3 or TRBV12-4 and TRBJ2-7; 10 positions agree with TRBD2. The CDR3 length is 14 residues. After removal of 6 bases from V and 4 bases from J, the junction contained 6 bases not matched to a gene. The CDR3 DNA reads TGTGCCAGCAGGTATAGCGGGAGGAGTTACGAGCAGTACTTC. Translated, it gives CASRYSGRSYEQYF.

This clonotype was observed many times. This chain links TRBV7-9 with TRBJ1-1, with D perhaps TRBD1 (6 bases). CDR1 is SEHNR, CDR2 FQNEAQ, per germline (reference sequence). Trimming removed 5 bases at V and 5 bases at J, with 18 bases between. This CDR3 contains 15 residues. For the CDR3, the DNA is TGTGCCAGCAGCCCTCGTGGCAGGGGAGGAACTGAAGCTTTCTTT. This translates into CASSPRGRGGTEAFF.

Many counts were recorded for this clonotype. The V and J genes are TRBV12-3 or TRBV12-4 and TRBJ2-6; 7 bases align to TRBD2. V dropped 5 bases and J dropped 0; count of bases not matched to a gene: 7. The CDR3 runs 17 residues. The CDR3 bases are TGTGCCAGCAGTCGCCGTCTAGCGGACTCTGGGGCCAACGTCCTGACTTTC. Its protein is CASSRRLADSGANVLTF.

In its sample, this clonotype was seen many times. This chain joins TRBV28 and TRBJ1-6; no firm D call. The CDR3 is made up of 15 amino acids. The V gene's germline CDR1 is MDHEN and CDR2 SYDVKM. Trimming removed 4 bases from V and 11 bases from J, with 18 bases in between. The CDR3 nucleotides are TGTGCCAGCAGTTCCCCCGGGATACATACCGCACCCCTCCACTTT. This gives the protein CASSSPGIHTAPLHF.

This clonotype came up many times. V and J are TRBV5-1 and TRBJ2-1, with 7 bases identical to TRBD1. This CDR3 contains 15 residues. The V and J ends lost 0 bases and 0 bases, in that order; junction bases with no gene match: 0. Germline V lookup: CDR1 SGHRS, CDR2 YFSETQ. The CDR3, as DNA: TGCGCCAGCAGCTTGGGACAGGGCTCCTACAATGAGCAGTTCTTC. Protein sequence: CASSLGQGSYNEQFF.

There are many counts of this clonotype. This chain joins TRBV5-5 and TRBJ1-2; D call uncertain. The germline V and J ends were trimmed by 4 bases and 1 base, with 14 bases remaining between them. This CDR3 contains 15 residues. CDR1 is SGHKS, CDR2 YYEKEE, per germline (reference sequence). DNA of the CDR3: TGTGCCAGCAGCCCGACGTCGTTGTTTAACTATGGCTACACCTTC. Its translation: CASSPTSLFNYGYTF.

The sample holds many counts of this clonotype. The chain is built from TRBV3-1 and TRBJ2-1; 7 positions match TRBD2. Germline V gives CDR1 LGHDT, CDR2 YNNKEL (reference sequence). CDR3 length equals 17 residues. Trimming took 4 bases from V and 0 from J; bases not matched to a gene: 9. The CDR3 region is CASSPPRLAGSYNEQFF. The CDR3 nucleotides are TGTGCCAGCAGCCCCCCCCGACTAGCAGGCTCCTACAATGAGCAGTTCTTC.

In its sample, this clonotype was seen many times. The rearrangement joins TRBV2 to TRBJ2-2; D could derive from TRBD1 or TRBD2 (6 bases each). Germline-derived CDR1 and CDR2 are SNHLY and FYNNEI. V lost 8 bases and J 5 bases, leaving 12 bases between the germline ends. CDR3 size: 13 residues. CDR3 sequence: CASVGGRTGELFF. DNA of the CDR3: TGTGCCAGCGTTGGGGGGCGAACCGGGGAGCTGTTTTTT. The whole variable domain, filled in from reference TRBV2 and TRBJ2-2, reads EPEVTQTPSHQVTQMGQEVILRCVPISNHLYFYWYRQILGQKVEFLVSFYNNEISEKSEIFDDQFSVERPDGSNFTLKIRSTKLEDSAMYFCASVGGRTGELFFGEGSRLTVL.

On this clonotype: Since a much larger clone is just one base distant, this may be a read error. V is TRBV7-2 and J is TRBJ2-3; 7 bases map to TRBD1. V lost 4 bases and J lost 2; bases outside the gene matches: 6. From germline, CDR1 is SGHTA and CDR2 FQGNSA. The CDR3 contains 15 residues. The CDR3 DNA follows: TGTGCCAGCAGCTCCCGGACAGGAGACACAGATACGCAGTATTTT. Its protein product is CASSSRTGDTDTQYF. Together with reference TRBV7-2 and TRBJ2-3, the CDR3 gives the full variable domain: GAGVSQSPSNKVTEKGKDVELRCDPISGHTALYWYRQSLGQGLEFLIYFQGNSAPDKSGLPSDRFSAERTGGSVSTLTIQRTQQEDSAVYLCASSSRTGDTDTQYFGPGTRLTVL.

This clonotype was recorded many times. The CDR3 bases are TGTGCCAGCAGCCAAGACCTACTAGAGACCCAGTACTTC. The encoded protein is CASSQDLLETQYF. The chain couples TRBV3-1 to TRBJ2-5; no definite D call. The V and J ends lost 0 bases and 4 bases respectively, with 6 bases between them. Germline values: CDR1 LGHDT, CDR2 YNNKEL (reference sequence). The CDR3 consists of 13 residues.

This clonotype occurred many times. The rearrangement joins TRBV5-1 to TRBJ2-1, with a tentative D call TRBD2 (5 bases). CDR1 SGHRS and CDR2 YFSETQ come from the germline V gene. The CDR3 spans 15 residues. Trimming left V 2 bases short and J 7 bases short, with 16 bases between. The DNA of the CDR3 is TGCGCCAGCAGCTTAGTTCTGGGAGCCCAGAATGAGCAGTTCTTC. Translated, it gives CASSLVLGAQNEQFF.

This clonotype was recorded at least ten times. The chain recombines TRBV20-1 with TRBJ1-1; unclear D gene. The CDR3 loop spans 14 amino acids. Germline lookup yields CDR1 DFQATT and CDR2 SNEGSKA (reference sequence). The germline V and J ends were trimmed by 0 bases and 2 bases, with 10 bases remaining between them. The CDR3 DNA is TGCAGTGCTAGAGACCGGGTGATAAACACTGAAGCTTTCTTT. As protein: CSARDRVINTEAFF.

There are many counts of this clonotype. The gene calls are TRBV5-1 and TRBJ2-3; no clear D gene. CDR1 SGHRS and CDR2 YFSETQ come from the germline V gene. The V end was cut by 0 bases, the J end by 1 base, with 6 bases between. The CDR3 extends over 14 amino acids. The CDR3 loop is CASSLVPGTDTQYF. CDR3 sequence (DNA): TGCGCCAGCAGCTTGGTTCCGGGCACAGATACGCAGTATTTT.

This clonotype was found many times. The rearrangement joins TRBV18 to TRBJ1-2; D is undetermined. The germline V and J ends were trimmed by 2 bases and 4 bases, with 17 bases remaining between them. The CDR3 runs 16 residues. Germline CDR1 is KGHSH and CDR2 is LQKENI. DNA of the CDR3: TGTGCCAGCTCACCATCCTCAGGTGCCGACCCCTATGGCTACACCTTC. Its translation is CASSPSSGADPYGYTF.

The sample holds many counts of this clonotype. The genes are TRBV20-1 and TRBJ2-1; the match to TRBD2 covers 11 bases. Per the germline V gene, CDR1 is DFQATT and CDR2 is SNEGSKA (reference sequence). Losses at the gene ends were 5 bases for V and 2 bases for J; bases not matched to a gene: 17. This CDR3 contains 19 residues. CDR3 sequence (DNA): TGCAGTGCTCTGAGGGGGGGACTAGCGGACCTCTTAACCTACAATGAGCAGTTCTTC. The encoded protein is CSALRGGLADLLTYNEQFF.

This clonotype has a count of ten or more. The J gene is TRBJ1-2, the V gene TRBV3-1; no firm D call. V was shortened by 8 bases and J by 8 bases, with 15 bases between the two germline ends. The length of the CDR3 is 12 residues. Looked up from germline, CDR1 is LGHDT and CDR2 is YNNKEL (reference sequence). CDR3 bases: TGTGCCAGCCGTACTTTCAAGGGCGGCTACACCTTC. Translated, it gives CASRTFKGGYTF.

The table lists this clonotype with many counts. The rearrangement links TRBV5-1 to TRBJ2-5; 8 nucleotides match TRBD2. The ends lost 4 bases at V and 5 bases at J; junction bases unmatched: 13. This CDR3 comprises 16 residues. CDR1 is SGHRS and CDR2 is YFSETQ in the germline V gene. The CDR3 nucleotides read TGCGCCAGCAGCAGGTTGGGTAGCGGGATCCTGGAGACCCAGTACTTC. Its protein product is CASSRLGSGILETQYF. Complete variable domain (other parts from reference TRBV5-1 and TRBJ2-5): KAGVTQTPRYLIKTRGQQVTLSCSPISGHRSVSWYQQTPGQGLQFLFEYFSETQRNKGNFPGRFSGRQFSNSRSEMNVSTLELGDSALYLCASSRLGSGILETQYFGPGTRLLVL.